This TCR beta chain was captured in a study of T cell repertoires in cytomegalovirus infection. In the study overall: Both a matching HLA type and CMV infection were indicated by public TCR beta signatures.

TCRdb redid the calling of the reads with MiXCR, one entry per CDR3 protein. The sample lists roughly 310,000 distinct CDR3 sequences, roughly 17% seen once, with around 12% in the top ten. Findings and caveats of the study: Pooled public TCR beta family frequency picked out CMV carriers with the relevant HLA.

On this clonotype itself: Its antigen is currently unknown.

This sequence originates from a human donor in good health (CMV status not recorded). Some clones in this sample may be carry-over from other donors' samples. The sample taken for sequencing was PBMCs.

The DNA of the CDR3 is TGTGCCAGCAGTTACTCAACTAGCGGGGCTCCTTCCACAGATACGCAGTATTTT. Its protein product is CASSYSTSGAPSTDTQYF. The chain recombines TRBV6-5 with TRBJ2-3; 10 bases map to TRBD2. This CDR3 spans 18 amino acids. CDR1 is MNHEY and CDR2 is SVGAGI in the germline V gene. Unmatched junction bases numbered 8, after V lost 0 bases and J lost 2 bases.